This TCR beta chain was identified in a study of T cells expressing NK-cell markers. Across the study: It was sorted CD3+CD56-NKG2C+, CD3+CD56+NKG2C- and CD3+CD56+NKG2C+ T cells that provided the TCR beta repertoires. Serological testing identified seven of the eight sequenced donors as HCMV-seropositive and one as seronegative. Whole-study results and caveats: HCMV specificity was not established for the expanded NKG2C+ T cell clones. Four of the donors also had these clonotypes leading their CD3+CD56-NKG2C+ fraction.

Each CDR3 protein gets one entry in TCRdb, which reprocessed the 5' RACE reads and gives no DNA. The sample totals 500,000 to 600,000 distinct CDR3 sequences. Germline loops: CDR1 MNHEY, CDR2 SVGAGI. The CDR3 totals 15 residues. Concerning this clonotype: Its antigen is as yet unknown.

The sequencing input was blood T cells: a sorted CD56 or NKG2C T cell subset, CD4+ or CD8+ T cells, or bulk PBMC T cells (not recorded which). The J gene is TRBJ2-1, the V gene TRBV6-5. This receptor was obtained from a man between 18 and 29 years old in good health. The CDR3 sequence is CASSYSERGWNEQFF.